These 25 T cell receptor beta chains originate from one sample sequenced in a study of response to subunit inactivated influenza vaccine. In TCRdb, the RT-PCR reads were re-called with MiXCR into one record per CDR3 protein. The table has 750,000 to 850,000 distinct CDR3 sequences, less than 20% seen once. The sample consisted of PBMCs from blood, taken roughly 5 days after vaccination. The receptor source for this set is a man aged 45-60 years who received an inactivated influenza vaccine.

In its sample, this clonotype was seen a few times. The chain links TRBV28 to TRBJ2-5, with 7 bases matching TRBD2. Germline V lookup: CDR1 MDHEN, CDR2 SYDVKM. The CDR3 consists of 14 residues. The trim removed 8 bases at V and 4 bases at J, leaving 10 bases unmatched. CDR3 protein: CASAEGGPPETQYF. The CDR3 DNA reads TGTGCCAGCGCAGAGGGAGGGCCGCCAGAGACCCAGTACTTC.

This clonotype appeared a single time. As DNA, the CDR3 is TGTGCCAGCTCACCGAGACCTTTCGGGGAGACCCAGTACTTC. Translating it yields CASSPRPFGETQYF. The chain couples TRBV18 to TRBJ2-5; D call uncertain. The CDR3 contains 14 residues. The germline gives CDR1 KGHSH, CDR2 LQKENI. Trimming removed 3 bases from V and 5 bases from J, with 13 bases in between. Using reference TRBV18 and TRBJ2-5 for the parts outside the CDR3, the full variable domain is NAGVMQNPRHLVRRRGQEARLRCSPMKGHSHVYWYRQLPEEGLKFMVYLQKENIIDESGMPKERFSAEFPKEGPSILRIQQVVRGDSAAYFCASSPRPFGETQYFGPGTRLLVL.

The CDR3 reads CASSLVGGGELEAFF. CDR3 sequence (DNA): TGTGCCAGCAGCTTAGTCGGGGGAGGCGAGCTCGAAGCTTTCTTT. The chain employs TRBV7-6 and TRBJ1-1; TRBD1 is a possible D gene (5 bases). CDR1 SGHVS and CDR2 FNYEAQ come from the germline V gene. This CDR3 comprises 15 residues. V was trimmed by 1 base and J by 8 bases, leaving 17 bases between them.

The chain is built from TRBV7-3 and TRBJ2-1; 9 bases map to TRBD2. There are 16 residues in the CDR3. CDR1 and CDR2 (germline): SGHTA, FQGTGA. The V gene end was trimmed by 5 bases and the J gene end by 8 bases; junction bases not matched to a gene: 13. CDR3 protein: CASSLESGTSLHEQFF. The CDR3 region has the DNA TGTGCCAGCAGCCTTGAATCCGGGACTAGCCTCCATGAGCAGTTCTTC.

This clonotype has a handful of counts. The chain is built from TRBV7-9 and TRBJ2-1, with TRBD1 as a possible D gene (6 bases). Trimming pared 7 bases from V and 5 bases from J, leaving 18 bases between. CDR1 and CDR2 from the germline V gene are SEHNR and FQNEAQ (reference sequence). There are 15 residues in the CDR3. CDR3 amino acids: CASTNRDTRDNEQFF. DNA of the CDR3: TGTGCCAGCACCAACAGGGATACTAGGGACAATGAGCAGTTCTTC.

Ten or more counts support this clonotype. V is TRBV12-3 or TRBV12-4 and J is TRBJ2-2; D unresolved. V was pared by 3 bases and J by 0 bases, with 8 bases between. The CDR3 runs to 15 residues. This CDR3 reads CASSFGLTNTGELFF. The CDR3 nucleotides are TGTGCCAGCAGTTTTGGGTTGACGAACACCGGGGAGCTGTTTTTT.

In its sample, this clonotype was seen a few times. The J gene is TRBJ2-1, the V gene TRBV28; TRBD2 aligns across 9 bases. V shed 1 base, J shed 1 base, and the junction held 14 bases outside the gene matches. The CDR3 is made up of 20 amino acids. Germline CDR1 is MDHEN and CDR2 is SYDVKM. The CDR3 reads CASSLFRGRGSSRSYNEQFF. DNA of the CDR3: TGTGCCAGCAGTTTATTCCGCGGGAGGGGTTCTAGTAGGTCCTACAATGAGCAGTTCTTC.

This clonotype occurred many times. This chain links TRBV12-3 or TRBV12-4 with TRBJ2-7; a possible D gene is TRBD1 (6 bases). The CDR3 runs to 15 residues. V was pared by 5 bases and J by 4 bases, with 18 bases between. Written as DNA, the CDR3 is TGTGCCAGCAGTGGCCGGACAGCCGGGATTTACGAGCAGTACTTC. Amino acid sequence: CASSGRTAGIYEQYF.

V is TRBV7-9 and J is TRBJ2-1; a possible D gene is TRBD2 (5 bases). This CDR3 has 14 residues. Germline V gene lookup returns CDR1 SEHNR and CDR2 FQNEAQ (reference sequence). V was trimmed by 5 bases and J by 6 bases, leaving 14 bases between them. The CDR3 nucleotides are TGTGCCAGCAGCCAAGTCGGAGGATTCAATGAGCAGTTCTTC. It translates to CASSQVGGFNEQFF.

In its sample, this clonotype was seen many times. This chain links TRBV24-1 with TRBJ2-5; D uncertain. CDR3 length: 12 amino acids. The germline gives CDR1 KGHDR, CDR2 SFDVKD. Trimming stripped 5 bases from V and 4 bases from J, with 7 bases between. The CDR3 loop is CATSARSETQYF. As DNA, the CDR3 is TGTGCCACCAGTGCACGGTCAGAGACCCAGTACTTC.

This clonotype showed up many times. The V call is TRBV7-2, the J call TRBJ2-1, with 9 bases fitting TRBD2. The CDR3 sequence is 14 residues long. Germline loops: CDR1 SGHTA, CDR2 FQGNSA. V lost 7 bases, J lost 5 bases, and 6 bases stayed unmatched. CDR3 sequence (DNA): TGTGCCAGCACTCGACTAGCGGAACACAATGAGCAGTTCTTC. It translates to CASTRLAEHNEQFF. The full variable domain, with the rest looked up from reference TRBV7-2 and TRBJ2-1, is GAGVSQSPSNKVTEKGKDVELRCDPISGHTALYWYRQSLGQGLEFLIYFQGNSAPDKSGLPSDRFSAERTGGSVSTLTIQRTQQEDSAVYLCASTRLAEHNEQFFGPGTRLTVL.

This clonotype has at least ten counts. The chain links TRBV20-1 to TRBJ2-1; D gene unclear. In germline, CDR1 is DFQATT, CDR2 SNEGSKA (reference sequence). The V and J ends lost 3 bases and 6 bases respectively, with 9 bases between them. This CDR3 is built from 12 residues. CDR3 amino acids: CSARELGNEQFF. DNA of the CDR3: TGCAGTGCTAGGGAGTTAGGCAATGAGCAGTTCTTC.

J is TRBJ1-1 and V is TRBV12-3 or TRBV12-4; perhaps TRBD1 as D (6 bases). V was clipped by 7 bases and J by 4 bases, with 16 bases between them. The length of the CDR3 is 14 residues. DNA for the CDR3: TGTGCCAGCAAAGGTCCGGGGGGCGTCACTGAAGCTTTCTTT. It codes for CASKGPGGVTEAFF.

The V call is TRBV24-1, the J call TRBJ1-2; no clear D. The CDR3 runs 13 residues. Germline-derived CDR1 and CDR2 are KGHDR and SFDVKD. The V and J ends lost 4 bases and 3 bases respectively, with 8 bases between them. CDR3 sequence (DNA): TGTGCCACCAGTGACCCGGACCACTATGGCTACACCTTC. It specifies CATSDPDHYGYTF.

The gene calls are TRBV29-1 and TRBJ1-4; 7 bases align to TRBD1. The J segment lost 3 bases and the V segment lost 4 bases, leaving 8 bases of the junction unmatched. The CDR3 runs to 15 residues. Germline lookup yields CDR1 SQVTM and CDR2 ANQGSEA. CDR3 in DNA: TGCAGCGTTGCCACCTACAGGGGTTCTAATGAAAAACTGTTTTTT. Protein sequence: CSVATYRGSNEKLFF.

This clonotype was found many times. The chain employs TRBV12-3 or TRBV12-4 and TRBJ2-1, with 10 positions matching TRBD2. The CDR3 sequence is 16 residues long. The V segment lost 3 bases and the J segment 4 bases; nucleotides outside the gene matches: 6. DNA for the CDR3: TGTGCCAGCAGTTTGTACGGGACTAGCGAGTACAATGAGCAGTTCTTC. It is translated as CASSLYGTSEYNEQFF.

This clonotype was counted a few times. The gene calls are TRBV5-1 and TRBJ2-1, with D unclear. Trimming shortened V by 0 bases and J by 5 bases, and 15 bases separated the two germline ends. Germline-derived CDR1 and CDR2 are SGHRS and YFSETQ. CDR3 size: 16 residues. The DNA of the CDR3 is TGCGCCAGCAGCTTGGGGTATGGGCCCTCAAACAATGAGCAGTTCTTC. This translates into CASSLGYGPSNNEQFF.

This clonotype was seen only a few times. The CDR3 region is CASSQDRARRTEAFF. The CDR3, as DNA: TGCGCCAGCAGCCAAGATAGGGCCCGGCGGACTGAAGCTTTCTTT. The chain recombines TRBV4-1 with TRBJ1-1; D is ambiguous. Trimming removed 0 bases from V and 5 bases from J, with 13 bases in between. Per germline, CDR1 MGHRA and CDR2 YSYEKL. CDR3 size: 15 residues.

J is TRBJ2-7 and V is TRBV10-3; the match to TRBD2 covers 9 bases. This CDR3 has 14 amino acids. J gave up 6 bases and V 4 bases, and 7 bases lay outside the gene matches. Germline lookup yields CDR1 ENHRY and CDR2 SYGVKD. In DNA form, the CDR3 reads TGTGCCATCAGTGTGGGTAGCGGGAGTAGCGAGCAGTACTTC. Protein product: CAISVGSGSSEQYF.

V usage is TRBV3-1 and J usage is TRBJ2-5, with D perhaps being TRBD1 or TRBD2 (5 bases each). Germline-derived CDR1 and CDR2 are LGHDT and YNNKEL (reference sequence). This CDR3 has 15 amino acids. V was pared by 4 bases and J by 5 bases, with 17 bases between. The CDR3 reads CASSRPGPSFETQYF. In DNA, the CDR3 is TGTGCCAGCAGCCGCCCGGGGCCGAGTTTTGAGACCCAGTACTTC.

The rearrangement joins TRBV29-1 to TRBJ2-3; possible D gene TRBD2, 5 bases. V was trimmed by 0 bases and J by 0 bases, leaving 10 bases between them. Germline CDR1 reads SQVTM; CDR2 reads ANQGSEA. This CDR3 spans 15 amino acids. CDR3 loop: CSVEDLGGSTDTQYF. The CDR3, as DNA: TGCAGCGTTGAAGATCTGGGCGGGAGCACAGATACGCAGTATTTT.

The V call is TRBV20-1, the J call TRBJ2-1, with 9 nucleotides matching TRBD1. CDR3 size: 14 residues. Germline assignment: CDR1 DFQATT and CDR2 SNEGSKA (reference sequence). The V and J ends lost 6 bases and 5 bases, in that order; junction bases with no gene match: 8. The CDR3 region is CSAPGQGKNNEQFF. The CDR3 bases are TGCAGTGCACCTGGACAGGGGAAGAACAATGAGCAGTTCTTC.

This clonotype was recorded many times. The V gene is TRBV10-3, the J gene TRBJ2-1; no firm D call. The germline V and J ends were trimmed by 2 bases and 0 bases, with 8 bases remaining between them. CDR1 and CDR2 from the germline V gene are ENHRY and SYGVKD. This CDR3 has 15 amino acids. CDR3 region: CAISEKQSSYNEQFF. The CDR3 DNA reads as TGTGCCATCAGTGAGAAGCAGAGCTCCTACAATGAGCAGTTCTTC.

The rearrangement joins TRBV6-5 to TRBJ2-2; D is unresolved. Germline CDR1 MNHEY, CDR2 SVGAGI. The V end lost 0 bases, the J end lost 7 bases, and 12 bases lay between the germline ends. This CDR3 has 15 amino acids. Here the CDR3 reads CASSYSSWRSGELFF. The DNA for the CDR3 is TGTGCCAGCAGTTACTCATCTTGGCGTAGCGGGGAGCTGTTTTTT.

The chain has TRBV5-1 and TRBJ2-2; 8 bases agree with TRBD2. This CDR3 is 15 amino acids long. Trimming took 2 bases from V and 6 from J; bases not matched to a gene: 6. Germline values: CDR1 SGHRS, CDR2 YFSETQ. As DNA, the CDR3 is TGCGCCAGCAGCTTTCCGCGGGAGGAATCCGGGGAGCTGTTTTTT. Protein: CASSFPREESGELFF. The variable domain in full, with the rest retrieved from reference TRBV5-1 and TRBJ2-2, is KAGVTQTPRYLIKTRGQQVTLSCSPISGHRSVSWYQQTPGQGLQFLFEYFSETQRNKGNFPGRFSGRQFSNSRSEMNVSTLELGDSALYLCASSFPREESGELFFGEGSRLTVL.